The rows below give T cell receptor beta chains drawn from one sample of a study of T cell repertoires in cytomegalovirus infection. TCRdb itself ran the reads through MiXCR, one entry per CDR3 protein. The table lists some 940,000 distinct CDR3 sequences, approximately 33% of them singletons. These receptors have no known antigen. This sample comprised cultured CD8+ T cells from PBMCs, obtained from culture after CMV antigen stimulation. The receptors originated from a human donor in good health (CMV status not recorded). Some clones in this sample may be carry-over from other donors' samples. Each CDR3 is given without its conserved first and last residue. Clone sizes are given selectively: once, few, many, or a class where the clone is expanded.

v_call clone_size cdr3_aa
TRBV7-9 few ASRPGTGRNTEAF
TRBV6-5 few ASSYSASGGATDTQY
TRBV9 - ASSRSGGPDTQY
TRBV19 few ASRPGGVTEAF
TRBV7-8 once VSSLSTLGQDYGYT
TRBV7-6 few ASTPPGTQNTGELF
TRBV7-9 - ASRRPSENNEQF
TRBV13 few ASSFAQGQLGEKLF
TRBV5-5 - ASSLTSFLFYEQY
TRBV10-2 - ASSEGIYYEQY
TRBV2 few ASSDHDDSDGYT
TRBV7-8 - ASSTTGLGSPLH
TRBV27 - ASSQTAGQTYGYT
TRBV27 few ASSLSGESPLH
TRBV28 - ASKISGFGVGDTQY
TRBV7-6 - ASREGHTGELF
TRBV27 - ASGVSSGARGLGSPLH
TRBV18 - ASSPSTQADYNEQF
TRBV7-2 many ASSHQGRRPYNEQF
TRBV2 few ASSELIADTQY
TRBV10-3 few AISGLPDSGELF
TRBV6-6 - ASSYALLDRTTGNTVY
TRBV25-1 few ASRGGGGFGETQY
TRBV15 - ATSRETTGPLYNEQF
TRBV12-3/TRBV12-4 - ANNPGSNTGELF
TRBV6-2/TRBV6-3 - ASRNLAGGLYNEQF
TRBV29-1 few SVRDRLSNYGYT
TRBV19 - ASKGPLRTEAF
TRBV5-5 - ASSLRHGHEQF
TRBV4-2 - ASSQGTVREQF
TRBV7-6 - ASIQGATGELF
TRBV27 many ASSLGPLTGYT
TRBV7-6 - ASSLDAEGVGEKLF
TRBV7-6 - ASSSFYESEAF
TRBV7-9 - ASSPSGQLDGYT
TRBV11-1 - ASSQDDRDTFSYDYT
TRBV6-6 few ASNPDSNEQF
TRBV7-9 many ASSQYDRAHIGYT
TRBV7-6 many ASTGDGFGYT
TRBV6-6 - ASSPGPTTGELF
TRBV29-1 - SVEGQGKETQY
TRBV6-8 few ASSYSDGGSYNEQF
TRBV7-9 few ASSPTKTDSPLH
TRBV7-6 few ASSPDGSYGYT
TRBV7-3 - ASSPYRAGGDDEQF
TRBV4-2 - ASSPSGRGESSYEQY
TRBV5-5 few ASAGLADYNEQF
TRBV7-9 - ASSLGGQGMNTEAF
TRBV5-5 - ASSFTLSSGEQF
TRBV12-3/TRBV12-4 - ANSLPIGQGPKPQH
TRBV5-4 - ASSWSGGLTNTGELF
TRBV5-1 - ASSSSGSANEKLF
TRBV11-2 - ASEGGPGNTIY
TRBV7-9 - ASSSFTGTEQETQY